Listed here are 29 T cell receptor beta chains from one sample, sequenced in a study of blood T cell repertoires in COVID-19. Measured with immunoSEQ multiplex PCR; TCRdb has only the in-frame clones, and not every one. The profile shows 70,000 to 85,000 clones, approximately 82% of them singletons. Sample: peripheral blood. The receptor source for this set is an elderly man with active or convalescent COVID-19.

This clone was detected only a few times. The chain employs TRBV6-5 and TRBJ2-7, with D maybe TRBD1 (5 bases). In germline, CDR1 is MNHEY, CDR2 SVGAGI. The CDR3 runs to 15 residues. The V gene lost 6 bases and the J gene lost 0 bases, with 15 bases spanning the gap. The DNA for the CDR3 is TGTGCCAGCAGGGGGCAGCAGGAGAGCTCCTACGAGCAGTACTTC. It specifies CASRGQQESSYEQYF.

The CDR3 DNA is TGTGCCAGCAGCCCCCGGCTAGGGGATTTTAATGAAAAACTGTTTTTT. It is translated as CASSPRLGDFNEKLFF. The rearrangement links TRBV16 to TRBJ1-4; D perhaps matches TRBD1 (5 bases). Between the trimmed V and J ends, which lost 4 bases and 4 bases, there was a span of 16 bases. The CDR3 sequence is 16 residues long. In germline, CDR1 is KGHSY, CDR2 FQNENV. Variable domain in full (rest from reference TRBV16 and TRBJ1-4): GEEVAQTPKHLVRGEGQKAKLYCAPIKGHSYVFWYQQVLKNEFKFLISFQNENVFDETGMPKERFSAKCLPNSPCSLEIQATKLEDSAVYFCASSPRLGDFNEKLFFGSGTQLSVL.

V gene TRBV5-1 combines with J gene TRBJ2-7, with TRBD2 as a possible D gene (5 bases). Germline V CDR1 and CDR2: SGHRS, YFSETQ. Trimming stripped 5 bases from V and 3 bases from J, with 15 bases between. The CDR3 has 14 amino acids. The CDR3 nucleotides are TGCGCCAGCAGACCCCAGGCTAGCAACTACGAGCAGTACTTC. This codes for CASRPQASNYEQYF.

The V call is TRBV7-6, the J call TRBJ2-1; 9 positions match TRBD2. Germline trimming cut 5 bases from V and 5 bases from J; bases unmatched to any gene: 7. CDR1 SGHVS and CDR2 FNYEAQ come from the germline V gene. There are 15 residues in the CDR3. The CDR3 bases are TGTGCCAGCAGCCACGGACTAGCGACTGACAATGAGCAGTTCTTC. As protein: CASSHGLATDNEQFF.

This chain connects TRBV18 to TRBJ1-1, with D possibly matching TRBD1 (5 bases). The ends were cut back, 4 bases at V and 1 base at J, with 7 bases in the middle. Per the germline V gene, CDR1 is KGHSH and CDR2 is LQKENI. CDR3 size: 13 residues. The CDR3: CASSQGKNTEAFF. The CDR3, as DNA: TGTGCCAGCTCACAGGGGAAGAACACTGAAGCTTTCTTT.

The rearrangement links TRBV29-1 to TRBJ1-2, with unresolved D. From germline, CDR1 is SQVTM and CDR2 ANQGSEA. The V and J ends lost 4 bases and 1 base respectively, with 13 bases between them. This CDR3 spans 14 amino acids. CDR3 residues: CSVGGEDYNYGYTF. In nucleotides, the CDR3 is TGCAGCGTTGGAGGAGAGGATTATAACTATGGCTACACCTTC.

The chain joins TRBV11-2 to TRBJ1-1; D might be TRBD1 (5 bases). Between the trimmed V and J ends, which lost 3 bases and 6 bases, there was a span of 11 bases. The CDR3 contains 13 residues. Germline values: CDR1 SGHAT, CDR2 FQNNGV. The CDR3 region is CASSFSRQSEAFF. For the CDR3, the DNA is TGTGCCAGCAGCTTCTCCCGACAGTCTGAAGCTTTCTTT.

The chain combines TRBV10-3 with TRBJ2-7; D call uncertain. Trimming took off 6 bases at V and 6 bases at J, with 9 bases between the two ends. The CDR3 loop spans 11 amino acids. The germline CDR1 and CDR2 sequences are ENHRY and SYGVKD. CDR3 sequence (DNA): TGTGCCATCAGCCTAAACTCCGAGCAGTACTTC. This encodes CAISLNSEQYF.

The CDR3 region is CASSYSTSGGPNEQFF. As DNA, the CDR3 is TGTGCCAGCAGTTACTCGACTAGCGGGGGACCCAATGAGCAGTTCTTC. The gene calls are TRBV6-5 and TRBJ2-1; 12 bases match TRBD2. The CDR3 is 16 residues long. The junction had 3 bases not matched to a gene; V was cut back by 0 bases and J by 6 bases. Germline V lookup: CDR1 MNHEY, CDR2 SVGAGI.

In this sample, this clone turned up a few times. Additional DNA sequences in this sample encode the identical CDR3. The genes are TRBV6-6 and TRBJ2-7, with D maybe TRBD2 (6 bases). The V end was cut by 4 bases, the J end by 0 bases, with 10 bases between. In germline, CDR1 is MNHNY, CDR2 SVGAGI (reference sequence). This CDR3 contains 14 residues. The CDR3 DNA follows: TGTGCCAGCAGTTGGGGCGGGGACTCCTACGAGCAGTACTTC. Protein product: CASSWGGDSYEQYF.

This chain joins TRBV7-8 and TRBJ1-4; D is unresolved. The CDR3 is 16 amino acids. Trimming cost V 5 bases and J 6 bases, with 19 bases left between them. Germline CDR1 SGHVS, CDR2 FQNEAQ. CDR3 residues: CASSPARAFRDEKLFF. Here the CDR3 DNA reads TGTGCCAGCAGCCCAGCGAGGGCCTTTAGAGATGAAAAACTGTTTTTT.

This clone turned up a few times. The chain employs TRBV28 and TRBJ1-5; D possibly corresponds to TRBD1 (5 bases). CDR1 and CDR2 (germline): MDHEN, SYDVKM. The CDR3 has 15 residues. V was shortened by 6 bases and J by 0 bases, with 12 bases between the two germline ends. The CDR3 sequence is CASREGVLSNQPQHF. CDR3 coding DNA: TGTGCCAGCAGGGAAGGGGTCCTTAGCAATCAGCCCCAGCATTTT.

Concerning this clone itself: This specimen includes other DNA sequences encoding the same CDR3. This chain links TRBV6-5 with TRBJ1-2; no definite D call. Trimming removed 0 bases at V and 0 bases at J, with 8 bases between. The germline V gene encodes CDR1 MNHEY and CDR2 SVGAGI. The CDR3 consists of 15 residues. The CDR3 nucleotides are TGTGCCAGCAGTTACTCCCGGGAGGCTAACTATGGCTACACCTTC. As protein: CASSYSREANYGYTF.

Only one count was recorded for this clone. In nucleotides, the CDR3 is TGTGCCAGCAGCCAAGATCACGGGAGCACCATATATTTT. It translates to CASSQDHGSTIYF. The J gene is TRBJ1-3, the V gene TRBV3-1 (or the pseudogene TRBV3-2); D uncertain. Trimming shortened V by 0 bases and J by 9 bases, and 9 bases separated the two germline ends. This CDR3 region has 13 residues. Germline V lookup: CDR1 LGHDT, CDR2 YNNKEL (reference sequence).

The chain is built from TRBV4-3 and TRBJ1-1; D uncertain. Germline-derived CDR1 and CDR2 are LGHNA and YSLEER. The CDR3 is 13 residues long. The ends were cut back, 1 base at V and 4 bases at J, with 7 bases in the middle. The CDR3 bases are TGCGCCAGCAGCCAAGGTAGTCGCACTGAAGCTTTCTTT. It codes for CASSQGSRTEAFF.

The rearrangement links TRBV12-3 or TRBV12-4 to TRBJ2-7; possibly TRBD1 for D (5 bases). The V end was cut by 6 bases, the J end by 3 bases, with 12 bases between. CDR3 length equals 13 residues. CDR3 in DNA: TGTGCCAGCAGCCAGGGCCGTAGCTACGAGCAGTACTTC. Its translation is CASSQGRSYEQYF.

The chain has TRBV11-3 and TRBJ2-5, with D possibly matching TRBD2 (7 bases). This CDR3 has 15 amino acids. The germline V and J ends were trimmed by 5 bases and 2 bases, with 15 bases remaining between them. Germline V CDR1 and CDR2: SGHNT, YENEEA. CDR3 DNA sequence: TGTGCCAGCAGCGTTAAGGGGGGGCCACAAGAGACCCAGTACTTC. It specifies CASSVKGGPQETQYF.

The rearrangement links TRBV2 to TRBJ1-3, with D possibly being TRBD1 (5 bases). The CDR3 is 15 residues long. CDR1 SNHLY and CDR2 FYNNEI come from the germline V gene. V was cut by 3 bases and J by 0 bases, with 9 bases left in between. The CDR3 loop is CASSEDTSSGNTIYF. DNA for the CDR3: TGTGCCAGCAGTGAGGACACCTCCTCTGGAAACACCATATATTTT.

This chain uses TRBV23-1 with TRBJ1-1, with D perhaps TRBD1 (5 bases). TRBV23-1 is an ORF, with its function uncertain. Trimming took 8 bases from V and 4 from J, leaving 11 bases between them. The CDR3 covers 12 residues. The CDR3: CASGSGGTEAFF. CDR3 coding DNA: TGCGCCAGCGGGAGCGGGGGCACTGAAGCTTTCTTT.

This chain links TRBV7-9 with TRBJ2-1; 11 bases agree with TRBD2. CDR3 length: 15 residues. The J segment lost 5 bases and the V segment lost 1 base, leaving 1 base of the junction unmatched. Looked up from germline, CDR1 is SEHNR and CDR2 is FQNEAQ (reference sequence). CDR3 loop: CASSLVGLADNEQFF. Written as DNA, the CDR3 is TGTGCCAGCAGCTTAGTGGGACTAGCGGACAATGAGCAGTTCTTC.

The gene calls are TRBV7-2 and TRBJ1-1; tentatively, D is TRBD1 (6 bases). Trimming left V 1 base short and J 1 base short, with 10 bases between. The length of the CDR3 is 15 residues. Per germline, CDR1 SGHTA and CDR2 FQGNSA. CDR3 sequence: CASSLEGRGNTEAFF. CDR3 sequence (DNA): TGTGCCAGCAGCTTAGAGGGCAGGGGGAACACTGAAGCTTTCTTT.

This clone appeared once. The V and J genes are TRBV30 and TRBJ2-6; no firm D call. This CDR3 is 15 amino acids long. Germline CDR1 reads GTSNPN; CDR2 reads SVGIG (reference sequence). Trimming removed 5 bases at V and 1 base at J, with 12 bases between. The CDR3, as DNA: TGTGCCTGGGGAAACGACAATTCTGGGGCCAACGTCCTGACTTTC. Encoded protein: CAWGNDNSGANVLTF.

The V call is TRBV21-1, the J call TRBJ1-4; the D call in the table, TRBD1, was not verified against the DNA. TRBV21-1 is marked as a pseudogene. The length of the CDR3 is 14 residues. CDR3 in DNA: TGTGCCAGCAGCAAGAGCAGGGGTAATGAAAAACTGTTTTTT. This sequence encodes CASSKSRGNEKLFF.

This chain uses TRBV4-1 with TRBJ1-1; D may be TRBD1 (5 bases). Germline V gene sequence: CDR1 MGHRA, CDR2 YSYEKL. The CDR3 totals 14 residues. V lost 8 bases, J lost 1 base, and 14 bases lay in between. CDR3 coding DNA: TGCGCCAGCGGCCCTCTGACAGAGAACACTGAAGCTTTCTTT. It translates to CASGPLTENTEAFF.

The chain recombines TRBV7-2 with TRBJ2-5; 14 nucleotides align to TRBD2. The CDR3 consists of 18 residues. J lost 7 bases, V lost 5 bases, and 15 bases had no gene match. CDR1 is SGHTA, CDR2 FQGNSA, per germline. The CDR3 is CASSPSDTGLAGDGTQYF. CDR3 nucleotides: TGTGCCAGCAGCCCAAGCGACACGGGACTAGCGGGAGACGGGACCCAGTACTTC.

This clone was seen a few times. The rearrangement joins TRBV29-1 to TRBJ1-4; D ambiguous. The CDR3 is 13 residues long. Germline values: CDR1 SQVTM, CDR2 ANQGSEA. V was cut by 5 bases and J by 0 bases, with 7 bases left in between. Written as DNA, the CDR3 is TGCAGCGTTAGACTTGCAACTAATGAAAAACTGTTTTTT. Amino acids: CSVRLATNEKLFF.

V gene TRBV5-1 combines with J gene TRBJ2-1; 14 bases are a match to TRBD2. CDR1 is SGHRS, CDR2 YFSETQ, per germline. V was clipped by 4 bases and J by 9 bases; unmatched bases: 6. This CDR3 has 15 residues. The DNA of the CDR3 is TGCGCCAGCAGCCAGACTAGCGGGAGGGCCTTTGAGCAGTTCTTC. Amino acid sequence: CASSQTSGRAFEQFF.

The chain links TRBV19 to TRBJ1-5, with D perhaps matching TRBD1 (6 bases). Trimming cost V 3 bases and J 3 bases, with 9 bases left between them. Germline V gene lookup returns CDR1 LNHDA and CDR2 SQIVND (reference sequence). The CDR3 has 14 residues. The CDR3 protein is CASSIPGHNQPQHF. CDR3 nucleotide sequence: TGTGCCAGTAGTATTCCGGGACACAATCAGCCCCAGCATTTT.

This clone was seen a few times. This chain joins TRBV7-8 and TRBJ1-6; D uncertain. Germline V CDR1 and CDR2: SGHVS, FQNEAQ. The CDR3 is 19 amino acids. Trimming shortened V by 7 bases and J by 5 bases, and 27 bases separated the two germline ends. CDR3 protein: CASKDPYAVTFDDNSPLHF. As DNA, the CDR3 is TGTGCCAGCAAAGATCCGTACGCGGTGACCTTCGACGATAATTCACCCCTCCACTTT.